The clone carrying this TCR beta chain was detected only once. The source of the sample is a study of shared clonotypes between healthy human individuals. Here immunoSEQ multiplex PCR was the method, and the copy in TCRdb shows in-frame clones only, minus some. Of approximately 940,000 clones detected, less than 85% appear once; the ten largest clones hold roughly 1.5%. CD4+ cell separation produced CD45RA+ naive and CD45RA-negative memory subsets. CDR1 is SEHNR and CDR2 is FQNEAQ in the germline V gene (reference sequence). CDR3 length: 17 amino acids. The trim removed 1 base at V and 6 bases at J, leaving 10 bases unmatched.

The sequenced sample consisted of memory CD4+ T cells sorted from blood. Subset denoted: CD45RA-negative fraction. The chain links TRBV7-9 to TRBJ2-3; 10 positions match TRBD2. The clonotype was recovered from a man aged 18-30 years in good health. This CDR3 is CASSLVASGGPSDTQYF. The CDR3 bases are TGTGCCAGCAGCTTAGTGGCTAGCGGGGGCCCTTCGGATACGCAGTATTTT.